This T cell receptor beta chain was sequenced for a study of blood T cell repertoires in COVID-19. At the level of the study: Samples of COVID-19 (acute and convalescent) were obtained from the United States, Italy and Spain.

Germline loops: CDR1 LGHDT, CDR2 YNNKEL (reference sequence). V shed 1 base and J shed 3 bases, with 15 bases lying between them. There are 16 residues in the CDR3. Methods used by the authors: Amplification of reference gene primers was used by the study to estimate nucleated cell counts. Sequencing was performed with immunoSEQ multiplex PCR; in TCRdb, only in-frame clones are kept and a portion is missing. Clone size and V and J calls were adopted from that table, with D and trimming inferred from the DNA. The sample carries 35,000 or so clones, over 70% recorded once. The V and J genes are TRBV3-1 (or the pseudogene TRBV3-2) and TRBJ1-1; D is unresolved. Sequencing was done on a sample of peripheral blood. The TCR comes from a man older than 75 with active or convalescent COVID-19. This CDR3 is CASSQVCAVRDTEAFF. The DNA of the CDR3 is TGTGCCAGCAGCCAAGTGTGTGCGGTTCGGGACACTGAAGCTTTCTTT.